Listed below are T cell receptor beta chains from one sample, sequenced in a study of T cell repertoires in cytomegalovirus infection. Their specific antigens are unknown. TCRdb processed the reads anew with MiXCR; each CDR3 protein has one entry. The top ten clones hold roughly 13% of a sample with some 940,000 distinct CDR3 sequences, roughly a third of them seen once. The specimen comprised cultured CD8+ T cells from PBMCs, sampled from culture after CMV antigen stimulation. Receptors originate from a human donor in good health (CMV status not recorded). Some clones in this sample may be carry-over from other donors' samples. Both conserved end residues are part of each CDR3. The order of the fields is D gene, J gene, clone size, V gene, CDR3 DNA, CDR3 protein. D genes are given only for firm matches. Size values are once, few and many counts, or a class for expanded clones, and some rows have none.

d_gene: NA; j_gene: TRBJ1-2; abundance: few; v_gene: TRBV19; CDR3nt: TGTGCCAGTAGTATTCGACCTCCCCCGGGGAATGGCTACACCTTC; CDR3aa: CASSIRPPPGNGYTF
d_gene: NA; j_gene: TRBJ1-5; abundance: few; v_gene: TRBV6-1; CDR3nt: TGTGCCAGCAGCTCCCTAGCTCTGCAGCCCCAGCATTTT; CDR3aa: CASSSLALQPQHF
d_gene: NA; j_gene: TRBJ1-1; abundance: few; v_gene: TRBV12-3/TRBV12-4; CDR3nt: TGTGCCAGCACCCTATGGGGAGGCACTGAAGCTTTCTTT; CDR3aa: CASTLWGGTEAFF
d_gene: NA; j_gene: TRBJ2-5; abundance: NA; v_gene: TRBV28; CDR3nt: TGTGCCAGCGCCGTAGGGCCAACGACCCAAGAGACCCAGTACTTC; CDR3aa: CASAVGPTTQETQYF
d_gene: NA; j_gene: TRBJ1-4; abundance: few; v_gene: TRBV6-1; CDR3nt: TGTGCCAGCTCGCGGGGTATCCGAGGAACTAATGAAAAACTGTTTTTT; CDR3aa: CASSRGIRGTNEKLFF
d_gene: NA; j_gene: TRBJ1-1; abundance: NA; v_gene: TRBV5-1; CDR3nt: TGCGCCAGCAGCTTGGAAATGGGGGCGAACACTGAAGCTTTCTTT; CDR3aa: CASSLEMGANTEAFF
d_gene: TRBD1; j_gene: TRBJ2-3; abundance: NA; v_gene: TRBV9; CDR3nt: TGTGCCAGCAGCTTGAGGGGACAGGGGCAGTATTTT; CDR3aa: CASSLRGQGQYF
d_gene: TRBD2; j_gene: TRBJ2-1; abundance: few; v_gene: TRBV12-3/TRBV12-4; CDR3nt: TGTGCCAGCAGTTTGAACCTAGCGGGGGGGATAAATGAGCAGTTCTTC; CDR3aa: CASSLNLAGGINEQFF
d_gene: NA; j_gene: TRBJ1-1; abundance: NA; v_gene: TRBV4-3; CDR3nt: TGCGCCAGCACCCGAGGGGATACTTTTCGCACTGAAGCTTTCTTT; CDR3aa: CASTRGDTFRTEAFF
d_gene: TRBD1; j_gene: TRBJ1-2; abundance: NA; v_gene: TRBV28; CDR3nt: TGTGCCAGCACAGGGGGCGGGGGCTACACCTTC; CDR3aa: CASTGGGGYTF
d_gene: NA; j_gene: TRBJ1-4; abundance: NA; v_gene: TRBV4-1; CDR3nt: TGCGCCAGCAGCCAGACCCGGACTAATGAAAAACTGTTTTTT; CDR3aa: CASSQTRTNEKLFF
d_gene: NA; j_gene: TRBJ1-1; abundance: few; v_gene: TRBV19; CDR3nt: TGTGCCAGTAGTATGATGACTGAAGCTTTCTTT; CDR3aa: CASSMMTEAFF
d_gene: NA; j_gene: TRBJ2-1; abundance: many; v_gene: TRBV7-2; CDR3nt: TGTGCCAGCAGCTGGGTGAGGGGGGCCCCGAATGAGCAGTTCTTC; CDR3aa: CASSWVRGAPNEQFF
d_gene: NA; j_gene: TRBJ1-5; abundance: few; v_gene: TRBV24-1; CDR3nt: TGTGCCACCAGTGATGGATGGCAGCCCCAGCATTTT; CDR3aa: CATSDGWQPQHF
d_gene: NA; j_gene: TRBJ2-2; abundance: NA; v_gene: TRBV5-6; CDR3nt: TGTGCCAGCAAGACCAAAAGGTCTATGAGGACCGGGGAGCTGTTTTTT; CDR3aa: CASKTKRSMRTGELFF
d_gene: NA; j_gene: TRBJ1-1; abundance: many; v_gene: TRBV6-1; CDR3nt: TGTGCCAGCAGTGAAAGAGGCCTTCCTGAAGCTTTCTTT; CDR3aa: CASSERGLPEAFF
d_gene: NA; j_gene: TRBJ1-1; abundance: NA; v_gene: TRBV5-5; CDR3nt: TGTGCCAGCAGTTTATGGGGGATCGAGAACACTGAAGCTTTCTTT; CDR3aa: CASSLWGIENTEAFF
d_gene: NA; j_gene: TRBJ1-1; abundance: NA; v_gene: TRBV7-9; CDR3nt: TGTGCCAGCAGCCCTCCAGGACAGATTGAAGCTTTCTTT; CDR3aa: CASSPPGQIEAFF
d_gene: NA; j_gene: TRBJ1-1; abundance: NA; v_gene: TRBV6-5; CDR3nt: TGTGCCAGCAGTTACTACGCGGGGACCACTGAAGCTTTCTTT; CDR3aa: CASSYYAGTTEAFF
d_gene: NA; j_gene: TRBJ2-3; abundance: many; v_gene: TRBV4-2; CDR3nt: TGTGCCAGCAGCAGGCAGGATACGCAGTATTTT; CDR3aa: CASSRQDTQYF
d_gene: NA; j_gene: TRBJ2-2; abundance: NA; v_gene: TRBV6-2/TRBV6-3; CDR3nt: TGTGCCAGCAGTTACTCGTACCAGGGGCCCACCGGGGAGCTGTTTTTT; CDR3aa: CASSYSYQGPTGELFF
d_gene: NA; j_gene: TRBJ2-2; abundance: few; v_gene: TRBV19; CDR3nt: TGTGCCAGTTCCCGTCTAGATGGCGGGGAGCTGTTTTTT; CDR3aa: CASSRLDGGELFF
d_gene: NA; j_gene: TRBJ2-2; abundance: few; v_gene: TRBV15; CDR3nt: TGTGCCACCAGCACCACGAAAATCGGGGCACATCCTTCCACGCCGAACACCGGGGAGCTGTTTTTT; CDR3aa: CATSTTKIGAHPSTPNTGELFF
d_gene: NA; j_gene: TRBJ2-1; abundance: NA; v_gene: TRBV7-9; CDR3nt: TGTGCCAGCAGCTTAGAGAGGCAGGGTACCTACAATGAGCAGTTCTTC; CDR3aa: CASSLERQGTYNEQFF
d_gene: NA; j_gene: TRBJ2-7; abundance: many; v_gene: TRBV7-2; CDR3nt: TGTGCCAGCAGATTATTCGGGACGGATTCCTACGAGCAGTACTTC; CDR3aa: CASRLFGTDSYEQYF
d_gene: NA; j_gene: TRBJ2-3; abundance: few; v_gene: TRBV7-6; CDR3nt: TGTGCCAGCAGCTTAGCGCCACAATTCACAGATACGCAGTATTTT; CDR3aa: CASSLAPQFTDTQYF
d_gene: NA; j_gene: TRBJ1-4; abundance: few; v_gene: TRBV28; CDR3nt: TGTGCCAGCAGTTTGCCCCCTGACCAGATAGGTTGGGGACTGTTTTTT; CDR3aa: CASSLPPDQIGWGLFF
d_gene: NA; j_gene: TRBJ1-1; abundance: NA; v_gene: TRBV6-5; CDR3nt: TGTGCCAGCAGTTACAGATACGACACTGAAGCTTTCTTT; CDR3aa: CASSYRYDTEAFF
d_gene: NA; j_gene: TRBJ1-4; abundance: NA; v_gene: TRBV7-6; CDR3nt: TGTGCCAGCAGCGCCCACAGGGAACCTAATGAAAAACTGTTTTTT; CDR3aa: CASSAHREPNEKLFF
d_gene: TRBD1; j_gene: TRBJ1-1; abundance: many; v_gene: TRBV7-2; CDR3nt: TGTGCCAGCAGCTTAATCTGGACAGGGGGTGAAGCTTTCTTT; CDR3aa: CASSLIWTGGEAFF
d_gene: NA; j_gene: TRBJ2-5; abundance: few; v_gene: TRBV11-2; CDR3nt: TGTGCCAGCAGCTTAGAAAGGAAAGAGACCCAGTACTTC; CDR3aa: CASSLERKETQYF
d_gene: TRBD1; j_gene: TRBJ1-1; abundance: few; v_gene: TRBV7-9; CDR3nt: TGTGCCAGCAGCTTAGTGGGACAGAGAAACACTGAAGCTTTCTTT; CDR3aa: CASSLVGQRNTEAFF
d_gene: NA; j_gene: TRBJ1-2; abundance: NA; v_gene: TRBV7-4; CDR3nt: TGTGCCAACAGCTCCTGGGTACAGGGAAACTATGGCTACACCTTC; CDR3aa: CANSSWVQGNYGYTF
d_gene: NA; j_gene: TRBJ1-1; abundance: NA; v_gene: TRBV6-4; CDR3nt: TGTGCCAGCAGTGGGGACGGGGCTGAAGCTTTCTTT; CDR3aa: CASSGDGAEAFF
d_gene: NA; j_gene: TRBJ2-5; abundance: NA; v_gene: TRBV4-2; CDR3nt: TGTGCCAGCAGCCCTATTGGACCTAAAGAGACCCAGTACTTC; CDR3aa: CASSPIGPKETQYF
d_gene: NA; j_gene: TRBJ1-2; abundance: many; v_gene: TRBV10-3; CDR3nt: TGTGCCATCAGTGACGTCCTGGGCTTAGCTAACTATGGCTACACCTTC; CDR3aa: CAISDVLGLANYGYTF
d_gene: NA; j_gene: TRBJ2-5; abundance: few; v_gene: TRBV11-3; CDR3nt: TGTGCCAGCAGCTTAGGCTCCGGGTCCCAGTACTTC; CDR3aa: CASSLGSGSQYF
d_gene: TRBD1; j_gene: TRBJ2-1; abundance: NA; v_gene: TRBV28; CDR3nt: TGTGCCAGCAGTGTACGAGGACAGGTCAATGAGCAGTTCTTC; CDR3aa: CASSVRGQVNEQFF
d_gene: TRBD1; j_gene: TRBJ1-1; abundance: NA; v_gene: TRBV7-3; CDR3nt: TGTGCCAGCAGCCTGACAGGGTTTGCGAACACTGAAGCTTTCTTT; CDR3aa: CASSLTGFANTEAFF
d_gene: NA; j_gene: TRBJ1-5; abundance: NA; v_gene: TRBV27; CDR3nt: TGTGCCAGCAGTTTAAAAAACAATCAGCCCCAGCATTTT; CDR3aa: CASSLKNNQPQHF
d_gene: NA; j_gene: TRBJ1-2; abundance: NA; v_gene: TRBV6-5; CDR3nt: TGTGCCAGCAGTTACTTATCCTTGGGGGGGGCATCTAACTATGGCTACACCTTC; CDR3aa: CASSYLSLGGASNYGYTF
d_gene: NA; j_gene: TRBJ2-3; abundance: many; v_gene: TRBV7-2; CDR3nt: TGTGCCAGCAGCTCGGCCAGGCTAGATACGCAGTATTTT; CDR3aa: CASSSARLDTQYF
d_gene: TRBD2; j_gene: TRBJ2-1; abundance: many; v_gene: TRBV6-1; CDR3nt: TGTGCCAGCAGTGTCACCGGACTAGCGGACAATGAGCAGTTCTTC; CDR3aa: CASSVTGLADNEQFF
d_gene: NA; j_gene: TRBJ2-2; abundance: NA; v_gene: TRBV10-3; CDR3nt: TGTGCCATCAAAACAGGGAGCACCGGGGAGCTGTTTTTT; CDR3aa: CAIKTGSTGELFF